This T cell receptor (beta chain) came from a study of T cell responses to AZD1222 COVID-19 vaccine. Study results and limitations: Targeting of unmutated variant regions was reportedly seen in nearly half of spike-specific TCRs. Among those given AZD1222, only six were seropositive at baseline. Vaccine-associated CD4 TCRs ranged over spike, dominating at 160-218 and 743-854. White British people made up most donors, females outnumbered males, and clonal diversity was possibly underestimated.

Trimming removed 6 bases from V and 0 bases from J, with 9 bases in between. The CDR3 totals 15 residues. Germline-derived CDR1 and CDR2 are MNHEY and SVGEGT. Assay: immunoSEQ multiplex PCR; the TCRdb copy retains only in-frame clones and omits some. The sample consists of 100,000 to 150,000 clones, roughly 92% of them appearing once. This clone came up a few times. Its antigen remains unknown. The rearrangement links TRBV6-2 or TRBV6-3 to TRBJ1-6; D call uncertain. Sequenced material: peripheral blood, taken on day 0 of AZD1222 vaccination. The receptor comes from an adult in good health. The CDR3 nucleotides are TGTGCCAGCAGCTTCAGGAGCTCCTATAATTCACCCCTCCACTTT. As protein: CASSFRSSYNSPLHF.